One sample yielded the 27 T cell receptor beta chains listed below, sequenced in a study of blood T cell repertoires in COVID-19. Profiled with immunoSEQ multiplex PCR; TCRdb holds only in-frame clones, not every one. The sample carries 150,000 to 200,000 clones, roughly 93% recorded once. Input material: peripheral blood. These receptors came from a young man with COVID-19, enrolled during active disease.

The gene calls are TRBV15 and TRBJ2-7; D perhaps matches TRBD2 (5 bases). This CDR3 has 14 residues. Trimming took 0 bases from V and 3 from J, leaving 9 bases between them. Germline CDR1 reads LNHNV; CDR2 reads YYDKDF (reference sequence). The CDR3: CATSRDLRDYEQYF. The DNA for the CDR3 is TGTGCCACCAGCAGAGATCTGAGGGACTACGAGCAGTACTTC.

This rearrangement joins TRBV6-5 to TRBJ1-2; D uncertain. Trimming left V 6 bases short and J 8 bases short, with 13 bases between. This CDR3 region has 12 residues. The germline V gene encodes CDR1 MNHEY and CDR2 SVGAGI. The CDR3 protein is CASRSVNEGYTF. For the CDR3, the DNA is TGTGCCAGCAGATCCGTGAATGAGGGCTACACCTTC.

This clone is a singleton in its sample. The genes are TRBV7-3 and TRBJ2-3, with 9 bases fitting TRBD2. The CDR3 spans 15 residues. With 3 bases clipped from V and 1 base from J, the junction kept 2 bases outside the gene matches. The V gene's germline CDR1 is SGHTA and CDR2 FQGTGA. CDR3 in amino acids: CASSFERGGTDTQYF. As DNA, the CDR3 is TGTGCCAGCAGCTTTGAGCGGGGGGGCACAGATACGCAGTATTTT.

This clone was picked up one time. The chain has TRBV19 and TRBJ2-3, with 7 bases fitting TRBD2. CDR1 and CDR2 from the germline V gene are LNHDA and SQIVND (reference sequence). The CDR3 loop spans 15 amino acids. V gave up 6 bases and J gave up 0 bases; unmatched junction bases: 6. The CDR3 sequence: CASSWRESSTDTQYF. Here the CDR3 DNA reads TGTGCCAGTAGCTGGCGGGAGTCTAGCACAGATACGCAGTATTTT.

The V and J genes are TRBV6-2 or TRBV6-3 and TRBJ2-1; 8 bases fit TRBD1. Germline CDR1 reads MNHEY; CDR2 reads SVGEGT. Trimming removed 2 bases from V and 7 bases from J; junction bases left unmatched: 7. CDR3 length equals 15 residues. CDR3 sequence (DNA): TGTGCCAGCAGTTACAGGCCAGGGGGCTGGAATGAGCAGTTCTTC. Amino acids: CASSYRPGGWNEQFF.

The chain combines TRBV7-3 with TRBJ2-7, with a weak D call TRBD2 (6 bases). V was shortened by 2 bases and J by 2 bases, with 13 bases between the two germline ends. CDR3 length: 15 amino acids. Germline CDR1 is SGHTA and CDR2 is FQGTGA. Here the CDR3 DNA reads TGTGCCAGCAGCTTATTCGGCGGGGTAGCCTACGAGCAGTACTTC. This encodes CASSLFGGVAYEQYF.

The genes are TRBV10-3 and TRBJ1-2; TRBD1 agrees at 12 bases. This CDR3 is built from 16 residues. Germline V gene sequence: CDR1 ENHRY, CDR2 SYGVKD. V shed 8 bases, J shed 3 bases, and the junction held 10 bases outside the gene matches. DNA for the CDR3: TGTGCCATCGGAAGTGAGGGGGACAGGGGGCACTATGGCTACACCTTC. This encodes CAIGSEGDRGHYGYTF.

CDR3 residues: CASSQVSPNTEAFF. For the CDR3, the DNA is TGTGCCAGCAGCCAAGTTAGTCCAAACACTGAAGCTTTCTTT. This chain links TRBV14 with TRBJ1-1; D remains unclear. This CDR3 spans 14 amino acids. V was pared by 1 base and J by 2 bases, with 8 bases between. CDR1 and CDR2 from the germline V gene are SGHDN and FVKESK. Together with reference TRBV14 and TRBJ1-1, the CDR3 gives the full variable domain: EAGVTQFPSHSVIEKGQTVTLRCDPISGHDNLYWYRRVMGKEIKFLLHFVKESKQDESGMPNNRFLAERTGGTYSTLKVQPAELEDSGVYFCASSQVSPNTEAFFGQGTRLTVV.

The V gene is TRBV19, the J gene TRBJ2-7, with TRBD2 as a possible D gene (5 bases). The CDR3 is 17 amino acids. Germline V lookup: CDR1 LNHDA, CDR2 SQIVND (reference sequence). The V end lost 2 bases, the J end lost 3 bases, and 20 bases lay between the germline ends. The CDR3 region has the DNA TGTGCCAGTAGTATAAACGTGGAGCGGAGAGACGACTACGAGCAGTACTTC. The encoded protein is CASSINVERRDDYEQYF.

The chain carries TRBV9 and TRBJ2-5; D not certain. V lost 0 bases to trimming and J lost 4 bases, with 4 bases between them. The CDR3 has 12 amino acids. The germline CDR1 and CDR2 sequences are SGDLS and YYNGEE. The CDR3 loop reads CASSVGGETQYF. CDR3 nucleotides: TGTGCCAGCAGCGTAGGAGGAGAGACCCAGTACTTC. Combining the CDR3 with reference TRBV9 and TRBJ2-5 gives the whole variable domain DSGVTQTPKHLITATGQRVTLRCSPRSGDLSVYWYQQSLDQGLQFLIQYYNGEERAKGNILERFSAQQFPDLHSELNLSSLELGDSALYFCASSVGGETQYFGPGTRLLVL.

The chain is built from TRBV30 and TRBJ1-1, with 10 bases matching TRBD1. This CDR3 has 14 amino acids. In germline, CDR1 is GTSNPN, CDR2 SVGIG (reference sequence). V gave up 3 bases and J gave up 4 bases; unmatched junction bases: 5. The CDR3 protein is CAWSGRQGATEAFF. CDR3 nucleotide sequence: TGTGCCTGGAGCGGGAGACAGGGGGCCACTGAAGCTTTCTTT.

The chain is built from TRBV4-3 and TRBJ1-2; 7 bases map to TRBD1. V was clipped by 0 bases and J by 7 bases; unmatched bases: 11. The CDR3 spans 16 residues. Germline V gives CDR1 LGHNA, CDR2 YSLEER. The CDR3 is CASSQEGGTPMGGYTF. CDR3 nucleotide sequence: TGCGCCAGCAGCCAAGAAGGGGGCACACCTATGGGTGGCTACACCTTC.

This sequence joins TRBV4-3 and TRBJ2-2; 7 nucleotides agree with TRBD2. The CDR3 runs 19 residues. V was pared by 0 bases and J by 1 base, with 11 bases of the junction left unmatched. CDR1 and CDR2 from the germline V gene are LGHNA and YSLEER. Here the CDR3 DNA reads TGCGCCAGCAGCCAAGATCTTGTATGGCTAGCGGTGAACACCGGGGAGCTGTTTTTT. Translation gives CASSQDLVWLAVNTGELFF.

This chain links TRBV19 with TRBJ2-3; 7 bases are a match to TRBD2. CDR3 size: 14 residues. Germline-derived CDR1 and CDR2 are LNHDA and SQIVND (reference sequence). V shed 6 bases and J 2 bases; nucleotides not matched to a gene: 5. The CDR3 region has the DNA TGTGCCAGTAGCGGGAGGTTTAACACAGATACGCAGTATTTT. This codes for CASSGRFNTDTQYF. The complete variable domain, with remaining parts taken from reference TRBV19 and TRBJ2-3, reads DGGITQSPKYLFRKEGQNVTLSCEQNLNHDAMYWYRQDPGQGLRLIYYSQIVNDFQKGDIAEGYSVSREKKESFPLTVTSAQKNPTAFYLCASSGRFNTDTQYFGPGTRLTVL.

This rearrangement joins TRBV5-6 to TRBJ1-4; D not certain. CDR1 and CDR2 (germline): SGHDT, YYEEEE. This CDR3 spans 14 amino acids. Trimming removed 1 base at V and 8 bases at J, with 12 bases between. Here the CDR3 DNA reads TGTGCCAGCAGCTTGAAACAAGAGAGGGAAAAACTGTTTTTT. Residues: CASSLKQEREKLFF.

This clone came up once. The chain couples TRBV7-2 to TRBJ2-1, with a possible D match to TRBD1 (6 bases). The CDR3 length is 14 residues. Germline loops: CDR1 SGHTA, CDR2 FQGNSA. V was cut by 4 bases and J by 8 bases, with 15 bases left in between. The CDR3 sequence: CASSWGPGDDEQFF. The CDR3 DNA follows: TGTGCCAGCAGCTGGGGGCCAGGAGACGATGAGCAGTTCTTC.

The J gene is TRBJ2-3, the V gene TRBV25-1, with D perhaps TRBD2 (5 bases). In germline, CDR1 is MGHDK, CDR2 SYGVNS. The V and J ends lost 5 bases and 6 bases respectively, with 12 bases between them. The CDR3 loop spans 13 amino acids. Here the CDR3 reads CASSWRPGDTQYF. The CDR3 DNA sequence: TGTGCCAGCAGTTGGAGGCCTGGGGATACGCAGTATTTT. Filled out from reference TRBV25-1 and TRBJ2-3, the complete variable domain reads EADIYQTPRYLVIGTGKKITLECSQTMGHDKMYWYQQDPGMELHLIHYSYGVNSTEKGDLSSESTVSRIRTEHFPLTLESARPSHTSQYLCASSWRPGDTQYFGPGTRLTVL.

This clone was recorded only once. The J gene is TRBJ1-2, the V gene TRBV7-8, with D possibly matching TRBD1 (6 bases). The CDR3 has 13 amino acids. Germline assignment: CDR1 SGHVS and CDR2 FQNEAQ. The V end lost 0 bases, the J end lost 5 bases, and 7 bases lay between the germline ends. CDR3: CASSLAQGYGYTF. CDR3 nucleotide sequence: TGTGCCAGCAGCTTAGCCCAGGGGTATGGCTACACCTTC.

The chain employs TRBV7-8 and TRBJ1-6, with 8 positions matching TRBD1. The ends lost 5 bases at V and 7 bases at J; junction bases unmatched: 10. This CDR3 region has 16 residues. The germline gives CDR1 SGHVS, CDR2 FQNEAQ. CDR3 amino acids: CASSTQGAPGNSPLHF. The DNA for the CDR3 is TGTGCCAGCAGCACTCAGGGGGCGCCGGGGAATTCACCCCTCCACTTT.

The V gene is TRBV5-1, the J gene TRBJ2-7; 10 positions match TRBD1. The CDR3 has 15 amino acids. J gave up 2 bases and V 0 bases, and 2 bases lay outside the gene matches. CDR1 and CDR2 (germline): SGHRS, YFSETQ. The CDR3 region is CASSLVGQGAYEQYF. The DNA of the CDR3 is TGCGCCAGCAGCTTGGTAGGACAGGGGGCCTACGAGCAGTACTTC.

This clone was counted only a few times. One end of the junction is discordant with germline, which a read error may explain. The chain joins TRBV28 to TRBJ1-4; D is perhaps TRBD1 (5 bases). Per germline, CDR1 MDHEN and CDR2 SYDVKM. This CDR3 contains 14 residues. The DNA for the CDR3 is TGTGCCAGCAGTTTATCGGGGGTTAATGAAAAACTGCTTTTT. It translates to CASSLSGVNEKLLF.

This chain links TRBV7-2 with TRBJ2-7, with D possibly TRBD1 on 5 matching bases. The CDR3 totals 14 residues. Germline lookup yields CDR1 SGHTA and CDR2 FQGNSA. Trimming pared 5 bases from V and 0 bases from J, leaving 11 bases between. Here the CDR3 DNA reads TGTGCCAGCAGCCCACACAGGTCCTCCTACGAGCAGTACTTC. It is translated as CASSPHRSSYEQYF.

The rearrangement joins TRBV6-6 to TRBJ1-6, with a weak D call TRBD1 (5 bases). There are 16 residues in the CDR3. Per germline, CDR1 MNHNY and CDR2 SVGAGI (reference sequence). Trimming cost V 7 bases and J 7 bases, with 20 bases left between them. CDR3 sequence reads: CASMLLSGLGNSPLHF. The CDR3 nucleotides are TGTGCCAGCATGCTACTGTCAGGGCTAGGCAATTCACCCCTCCACTTT.

This clone was found a few times. The chain couples TRBV2 to TRBJ2-3; 10 bases line up with TRBD1. The CDR3 consists of 14 residues. The J segment lost 3 bases and the V segment lost 5 bases, leaving 2 bases of the junction unmatched. Germline V gene sequence: CDR1 SNHLY, CDR2 FYNNEI. CDR3 DNA: TGTGCCAGCAGTAAGGACAGGGGGACAGATACGCAGTATTTT. This translates into CASSKDRGTDTQYF.

The CDR3 sequence: CASRPDLGIQETQYF. In DNA form, the CDR3 reads TGTGCCAGCAGACCGGATCTAGGAATCCAAGAGACCCAGTACTTC. This rearrangement joins TRBV5-4 to TRBJ2-5; no firm D call. Germline V lookup: CDR1 SGHNT, CDR2 YYREEE (reference sequence). Trimming cost V 5 bases and J 1 base, with 15 bases left between them. CDR3 length: 15 residues.

This rearrangement joins TRBV5-1 to TRBJ1-4; D not certain. V lost 0 bases, J lost 6 bases, and 18 bases lay in between. Germline V gene data show CDR1 as SGHRS and CDR2 as YFSETQ. This CDR3 is 17 amino acids long. Here the CDR3 DNA reads TGCGCCAGCAGCTTGGGAACAACAGCAGGAAAGTATGAAAAACTGTTTTTT. Translating it yields CASSLGTTAGKYEKLFF.

In this sample, this clone turned up a few times. This chain uses TRBV12-3 or TRBV12-4 with TRBJ2-7; weak D call: TRBD1 (5 bases). CDR3 length equals 13 residues. V dropped 7 bases and J dropped 4 bases, with 14 bases sitting between them. Here the CDR3 DNA reads TGTGCCAGCAACCCCCAGGGTGCGTACGAGCAGTACTTC. Its protein is CASNPQGAYEQYF.